A selection of T cell receptor beta chains follows, all from one sample in a study of blood T cell repertoires in COVID-19. TCRdb's table, derived via immunoSEQ multiplex PCR, lists solely in-frame clones and lacks some. The sample shows 350,000 to 400,000 clones, 85% to 90% of them seen only once. The sample consisted of PBMCs or T cells enriched from blood (not recorded which). Receptors were obtained from a woman under 40 with acute COVID-19. Each CDR3 is given with its conserved first and last residue. The D gene is left open where the match is weak. Only some rows state a clone size, as once, few, many or a class for expanded clones.

.	.	TRBV2	TRBJ1-2	CASSESPSGGYTF	TGTGCCAGCAGTGAGAGCCCCTCGGGTGGCTACACCTTC
.	.	TRBV2	TRBJ1-5	CASSATGGVRDQPQHF	TGTGCCAGCAGTGCGACGGGGGGGGTAAGGGATCAGCCCCAGCATTTT
.	TRBD2	TRBV19	TRBJ2-7	CASRSAGRYEQYF	TGTGCCAGTAGATCAGCGGGGAGGTACGAGCAGTACTTC
.	.	TRBV4-3	TRBJ1-1	CASSFGKNTEAFF	TGCGCCAGCAGTTTCGGGAAGAACACTGAAGCTTTCTTT
.	TRBD2	TRBV7-2	TRBJ2-5	CASSLAGGGQETQYF	TGTGCCAGCAGCTTAGCTGGCGGGGGCCAAGAGACCCAGTACTTC
few	.	TRBV4-3	TRBJ2-1	CASSQRTGDNEQFF	TGCGCCAGCAGCCAAAGGACGGGAGACAATGAGCAGTTCTTC
once	TRBD1	TRBV18	TRBJ2-2	CASSPPGTGAGELFF	TGTGCCAGCTCACCACCCGGGACAGGGGCCGGGGAGCTGTTTTTT
.	.	TRBV5-1	TRBJ1-4	CASSLGQVGKLFF	TGCGCCAGCAGCCTCGGACAAGTTGGAAAACTGTTTTTT
.	TRBD2	TRBV6-5	TRBJ2-7	CASSYSRIAGDEQYF	TGTGCCAGCAGTTACTCGAGGATAGCGGGCGACGAGCAGTACTTC
.	.	TRBV10-3	TRBJ1-2	CAISDGGLNYGYTF	TGTGCCATCAGTGATGGGGGGTTAAACTATGGCTACACCTTC
.	TRBD2	TRBV4-1	TRBJ2-1	CASSEAGSYNEQFF	TGCGCCAGCAGCGAAGCGGGGTCCTACAATGAGCAGTTCTTC
.	.	TRBV10-1	TRBJ1-1	CASSESVGLEAFF	TGCGCCAGCAGTGAGTCGGTCGGACTAGAAGCTTTCTTT
.	TRBD1	TRBV9	TRBJ1-1	CASSEGGPEAFF	TGTGCCAGCAGCGAAGGGGGCCCTGAAGCTTTCTTT
.	.	TRBV4-1	TRBJ1-5	CASSQEAAPDVTAQHF	TGCGCCAGCAGCCAAGAGGCGGCACCCGACGTGACGGCCCAGCATTTT
.	TRBD1	TRBV7-9	TRBJ2-5	CASSLAQGVQETQYF	TGTGCCAGCAGCTTAGCCCAGGGGGTGCAAGAGACCCAGTACTTC
.	.	TRBV11-2	TRBJ1-2	CASRSGEGPLYGYTF	TGTGCCAGCAGATCTGGGGAGGGTCCTCTCTATGGCTACACCTTC
.	TRBD2	TRBV7-3	TRBJ2-1	CASSRSGGTYNEQFF	TGTGCCAGCAGCCGTAGCGGGGGCACCTACAATGAGCAGTTCTTC
.	TRBD2	TRBV9	TRBJ2-1	CASSVREGNEQFF	TGTGCCAGCAGCGTCAGGGAGGGCAATGAGCAGTTCTTC
.	.	TRBV7-8	TRBJ2-1	CASSLAGLISSYNEQFF	TGTGCCAGCAGCTTAGCGGGGCTAATAAGCTCCTACAATGAGCAGTTCTTC
.	TRBD1	TRBV7-9	TRBJ1-1	CASSVTGGPEAFF	TGTGCCAGCAGTGTGACAGGGGGCCCTGAAGCTTTCTTT
once	.	TRBV5-1	TRBJ1-4	CASSRAGSTTNEKLFF	TGCGCCAGCAGTCGTGCAGGGTCTACAACTAATGAAAAACTGTTTTTT
.	.	TRBV6-2/TRBV6-3	TRBJ2-6	CASSYDGSSGANVLTF	TGTGCCAGCAGTTACGACGGGAGCTCTGGGGCCAACGTCCTGACTTTC
.	.	TRBV29-1	TRBJ2-1	CSVTGTRYHNEQFF	TGCAGCGTAACCGGGACACGATACCACAATGAGCAGTTCTTC
.	TRBD1	TRBV3-1/TRBV3-2	TRBJ2-7	CASSQGPGQGEKEQYF	TGTGCCAGCAGCCAAGGTCCGGGACAGGGGGAAAAAGAGCAGTACTTC
.	TRBD2	TRBV3-1/TRBV3-2	TRBJ2-7	CASSPGTSGEREQYF	TGTGCCAGCAGCCCAGGGACTAGCGGGGAGCGCGAGCAGTACTTC
.	.	TRBV5-6	TRBJ2-2	CASSLDSGELFF	TGTGCCAGCAGCCTAGACAGCGGGGAGCTGTTTTTT
.	TRBD1	TRBV11-2	TRBJ1-5	CASSPTGDSQPQHF	TGTGCCAGCAGCCCGACAGGGGACTCTCAGCCCCAGCATTTT
.	.	TRBV7-2	TRBJ2-3	CASSSTAASIDDTQYF	TGTGCCAGCAGCTCCACAGCGGCTTCCATAGACGATACGCAGTATTTT
once	.	TRBV9	TRBJ2-3	CASSPRLLDTQYF	TGTGCCAGCAGCCCACGACTTTTAGATACGCAGTATTTT
once	TRBD2	TRBV2	TRBJ2-2	CAVRTSGASNTGELFF	TGTGCCGTACGGACTAGCGGGGCTTCGAACACCGGGGAGCTGTTTTTT
.	TRBD1	TRBV2	TRBJ2-2	CASRMDRDTGELFF	TGTGCCAGCAGGATGGACAGGGATACCGGGGAGCTGTTTTTT
.	TRBD2	TRBV27	TRBJ2-7	CASSWTAGGGYEQYF	TGTGCCAGCAGTTGGACAGCGGGAGGGGGATACGAGCAGTACTTC
.	TRBD2	TRBV30	TRBJ2-7	CAWSSRPGGDYEQYF	TGTGCCTGGAGTTCCCGGCCGGGAGGGGACTACGAGCAGTACTTC
.	.	TRBV6-2/TRBV6-3	TRBJ2-3	CASSPTVGAHTDTQYF	TGTGCCAGCAGCCCTACAGTTGGGGCCCACACAGATACGCAGTATTTT
.	TRBD2	TRBV5-4	TRBJ2-7	CASSLAGGGSYEQYF	TGTGCCAGCAGCTTGGCCGGCGGGGGCTCCTACGAGCAGTACTTC
.	TRBD1	TRBV5-6	TRBJ1-2	CASSEVGQGAHYGYTF	TGTGCCAGCAGCGAGGTGGGACAGGGGGCACACTATGGCTACACCTTC
.	.	TRBV5-1	TRBJ2-1	CASSPTGSYNEQFF	TGCGCCAGCAGCCCTACGGGATCCTACAATGAGCAGTTCTTC
.	TRBD2	TRBV3-1/TRBV3-2	TRBJ2-7	CASSQTSGGAQEQYF	TGTGCCAGCAGCCAAACTAGCGGGGGGGCTCAAGAGCAGTACTTC
.	.	TRBV28	TRBJ1-2	CASSLQRLGYTF	TGTGCCAGCAGCCTCCAGAGGCTCGGCTACACCTTC
.	.	TRBV24-1	TRBJ1-2	CATSDAGYHYGYTF	TGTGCCACCAGTGATGCCGGGTACCACTATGGCTACACCTTC
.	TRBD2	TRBV5-6	TRBJ2-7	CASSLTSGADSYEQYF	TGTGCCAGCAGCCTCACTAGCGGGGCGGACTCCTACGAGCAGTACTTC
.	TRBD1	TRBV24-1	TRBJ2-3	CATKGQHVDTQYF	TGTGCCACCAAGGGACAGCACGTTGATACGCAGTATTTT
.	TRBD2	TRBV7-8	TRBJ2-3	CASSPRHSGTRVMHTQYF	TGTGCCAGCAGCCCCCGACATTCCGGGACTAGGGTTATGCATACGCAGTATTTT
.	.	TRBV12-3/TRBV12-4	TRBJ2-2	CASSSGFGELFF	TGTGCCAGCAGCTCAGGGTTCGGGGAGCTGTTTTTT
once	TRBD2	TRBV7-2	TRBJ2-7	CASSSYSGTAYEQYF	TGTGCCAGCAGCTCCTATAGCGGGACCGCCTACGAGCAGTACTTC
.	.	TRBV5-4	TRBJ1-6	CASSLMTRDSPLHF	TGTGCCAGCAGCCTGATGACCCGGGATTCACCCCTCCACTTT
.	.	TRBV10-3	TRBJ2-3	CAVAAPSTDTQYF	TGTGCCGTAGCGGCCCCCAGCACAGATACGCAGTATTTT
.	.	TRBV18	TRBJ1-5	CASSPQIGNQPQHF	TGTGCCAGCTCACCACAAATCGGCAATCAGCCCCAGCATTTT
.	.	TRBV29-1	TRBJ2-7	CSVYRAGVYEQYF	TGCAGCGTTTACCGGGCAGGGGTTTACGAGCAGTACTTC
once	.	TRBV3-1/TRBV3-2	TRBJ2-2	CASSQDRPGYTGELFF	TGTGCCAGCAGCCAAGATCGGCCAGGGTACACCGGGGAGCTGTTTTTT
.	.	TRBV5-1	TRBJ2-1	CASSSSGSDEQFF	TGCGCCAGCAGCTCCTCCGGAAGCGATGAGCAGTTCTTC
once	TRBD2	TRBV11-2	TRBJ2-3	CASSPRGNSGGSTDTQYF	TGTGCCAGCAGCCCACGTGGTAATAGCGGGGGAAGCACAGATACGCAGTATTTT